The rows below give T cell receptor beta chains drawn from one sample of a study of blood T cell repertoires in COVID-19. Clones were sequenced by immunoSEQ multiplex PCR, and TCRdb holds only the in-frame ones, with some missing. The data contain just under 85,000 clones, 75% to 85% of them singletons. The sequenced material came from peripheral blood. These receptors were collected from a woman aged 80 or over with acute or convalescent COVID-19. Both conserved end residues are part of each CDR3. The D gene is left open where the match is weak. The size entry is marked missing in some rows and otherwise reads once, few, many or a size class.

TRBJ2-5 | NA | NA | TRBV5-1 | TGCGCCAGCAGCTCCCCTGTCGGGGACCAAGAGACCCAGTACTTC | CASSSPVGDQETQYF
TRBJ2-3 | TRBD2 | NA | TRBV5-1 | TGCGCCAGCAGCTTGCAGGGACTAGTAGCAGATACGCAGTATTTT | CASSLQGLVADTQYF
TRBJ2-2 | NA | NA | TRBV9 | TGTGCCAGCAGCGTAGCGGCTAAAACAGGCACCGGGGAGCTGTTTTTT | CASSVAAKTGTGELFF
TRBJ2-1 | NA | NA | TRBV11-3 | TGTGCCAGCAGCTTGGGGCCACCTCCTTACAATGAGCAGTTCTTC | CASSLGPPPYNEQFF
TRBJ1-4 | TRBD1 | NA | TRBV18 | TGTGCCAGCTCACCGGACAGGGGAGTGGAAAAACTGTTTTTT | CASSPDRGVEKLFF
TRBJ2-5 | TRBD1 | NA | TRBV2 | TGTGCCAGCAGTCGGACAGGGGGCGGTTGGTACTTC | CASSRTGGGWYF
TRBJ2-5 | NA | NA | TRBV19 | TGTGCCAGTAGTAATGTGGGAGCAGAGACCCAGTACTTC | CASSNVGAETQYF
TRBJ2-4 | NA | NA | TRBV3-1/TRBV3-2 | TGTGCCAGCAGCCAAGATGGATACGGGAGTAACATTCAGTACTTC | CASSQDGYGSNIQYF
TRBJ2-4 | TRBD1 | NA | TRBV28 | TGTGCCAGCAGTTTAATCGGGACAGGGGGTACGGACATTCAGTACTTC | CASSLIGTGGTDIQYF
TRBJ2-1 | TRBD2 | NA | TRBV3-1/TRBV3-2 | TGTGCCAGCAGCCAAGTAACGTCTAGCGGGAGTCAAGTCAATGAGCAGTTCTTC | CASSQVTSSGSQVNEQFF
TRBJ2-1 | NA | once | TRBV2 | TGTGCCAGCAGTGCGGAGGGGGGGGCTGAGCAGTTCTTC | CASSAEGGAEQFF
TRBJ2-3 | TRBD2 | NA | TRBV19 | TGTGCCAGTAGTAAAGGGACTAGCGGGAGAGATACGCAGTATTTT | CASSKGTSGRDTQYF
TRBJ2-1 | NA | NA | TRBV3-1/TRBV3-2 | TGTGCCAGCAGCCAACAGGCAGGGGACAATGAGCAGTTCTTC | CASSQQAGDNEQFF
TRBJ2-5 | TRBD2 | NA | TRBV5-6 | TGTGCCAGCACCCTCCAGGCTAGCGGGATCCAAGAGACCCAGTACTTC | CASTLQASGIQETQYF
TRBJ2-5 | TRBD2 | NA | TRBV7-2 | TGTGCCAGCAGCTTAGCGCGACTAGCGGGCCAGGAGACCCAGTACTTC | CASSLARLAGQETQYF
TRBJ1-1 | NA | NA | TRBV18 | TGTGCCAGCTCACCTGGCGGGGAAGAAGGGGACACTGAAGCTTTCTTT | CASSPGGEEGDTEAFF
TRBJ2-1 | NA | NA | TRBV7-9 | TGTGCCAGCAGCTTAGGTAGCGGAGACAACAATGAGCAGTTCTTC | CASSLGSGDNNEQFF
TRBJ2-7 | TRBD1 | NA | TRBV6-2/TRBV6-3 | TGTGCCAGCAGCCCCCAGGGACAGGGGGTCAACGAGCAGTACTTC | CASSPQGQGVNEQYF
TRBJ2-3 | NA | NA | TRBV6-5 | TGTGCCAGCAGTTACTCCGCGCGAGATACGCAGTATTTT | CASSYSARDTQYF
TRBJ2-7 | TRBD1 | NA | TRBV2 | TGTGCCAGCAGTGAAGCGGGGACAGGGGGAAACGAGCAGTACTTC | CASSEAGTGGNEQYF
TRBJ1-4 | NA | NA | TRBV6-6 | TGTGCCAGCAGGAGAAATGAAAAACTGTTTTTT | CASRRNEKLFF
TRBJ1-3 | NA | NA | TRBV6-5 | TGTGCCAGCACAGGGATACCTCACTCTGGAAACACCATATATTTT | CASTGIPHSGNTIYF
TRBJ2-3 | NA | NA | TRBV4-3 | TGCGCCAGCAGCCAAGCCCCCGGAGGGACAGATACGCAGTATTTT | CASSQAPGGTDTQYF
TRBJ2-1 | TRBD2 | NA | TRBV5-4 | TGTGCCAGCAGCTCGGCACTAGCGGGAGACAATGAGCAGTTCTTC | CASSSALAGDNEQFF
TRBJ1-2 | TRBD1 | NA | TRBV6-5 | TGTGCCAGCAGTTCGGGACAGGGAGACTATGGCTACACCTTC | CASSSGQGDYGYTF
TRBJ2-7 | NA | once | TRBV11-2 | TGTGCCAGCAGCGGGTGGGACAAATCCTACGAGCAGTACTTC | CASSGWDKSYEQYF
TRBJ1-1 | NA | NA | TRBV29-1 | TGCAGCTCCCTTCCGGGACAAGGAAACACTGAAGCTTTCTTT | CSSLPGQGNTEAFF
TRBJ1-1 | NA | NA | TRBV3-1/TRBV3-2 | TGTGCCAGCAGCCAAGAAGACGCCCAGGGGGCTTTCTTT | CASSQEDAQGAFF
TRBJ2-2 | TRBD2 | NA | TRBV11-3 | TGTGCCAGCAGCTTAGGACTAGCGGGAGGAACATCCGGGGAGCTGTTTTTT | CASSLGLAGGTSGELFF
TRBJ2-1 | TRBD1 | NA | TRBV5-1 | TGCGCCAGCAGCGCAAACCCGGGACAGTTATTCAATGAGCAGTTCTTC | CASSANPGQLFNEQFF
TRBJ2-5 | NA | NA | TRBV6-2/TRBV6-3 | TGTGCCAGCAGTTCTGGGCAGGGCCCCGGGCGCGGAGAGACCCAGTACTTC | CASSSGQGPGRGETQYF
TRBJ1-4 | TRBD1 | NA | TRBV30 | TGTGCCTTGGGTTCAGACAGGGGAAGGGAAAAACTGTTTTTT | CALGSDRGREKLFF
TRBJ1-5 | NA | NA | TRBV28 | TGTGCCAGCAGACCAGGGTGGTATCAGCCCCAGCATTTT | CASRPGWYQPQHF
TRBJ1-1 | TRBD1 | few | TRBV7-9 | TGTGCCAGCAGCTTAGACCTGGGACAGGGGAAGGGAGTAGCTTTCTTT | CASSLDLGQGKGVAFF
TRBJ1-1 | TRBD1 | NA | TRBV9 | TGTGCCAGCAGCCCGGGGACAGGTAATGGTGAAGCTTTCTTT | CASSPGTGNGEAFF
TRBJ1-1 | TRBD1 | NA | TRBV19 | TGTGCCAGTAGCCAAGACAGGGGGCGGGCTGTGGCTTTCTTT | CASSQDRGRAVAFF
TRBJ2-1 | NA | NA | TRBV7-9 | TGTGCCAGCAGCTTAGGGGGCAACTACAATGAGCAGTTCTTC | CASSLGGNYNEQFF
TRBJ1-5 | NA | NA | TRBV7-2 | TGTGCCAGCAGCAAACAGGGTTATCAGCCCCAGCATTTT | CASSKQGYQPQHF
TRBJ2-7 | TRBD1 | NA | TRBV19 | TGTGCCAGTAGTGCACAGGCAGGGGGTCGTCAACTGGCCTACGAGCAGTACTTC | CASSAQAGGRQLAYEQYF
TRBJ2-4 | NA | NA | TRBV27 | TGTGCCAGCAGTCCCCACTATTCCAAAAACATTCAGTACTTC | CASSPHYSKNIQYF
TRBJ1-5 | NA | NA | TRBV19 | TGTGCCAGTAGCACAGGAGACAATCAGCCCCAGCATTTT | CASSTGDNQPQHF
TRBJ1-4 | TRBD1 | once | TRBV7-9 | TGTGCCAGCAGCCCCCGGACAGGGGGTAATGAAAAACTGTTTTTT | CASSPRTGGNEKLFF
TRBJ2-7 | TRBD1 | few | TRBV24-1 | TGTGCCGTGGGACAGGGGTCCTACGAGCAGTACTTC | CAVGQGSYEQYF